These 30 T cell receptor beta chains originate from one sample sequenced in a study of control samples from healthy donors and cancer patients. The protocol was immunoSEQ multiplex PCR, while the TCRdb copy is restricted to in-frame clones and leaves out a portion. The repertoire holds around 43,000 clones, with about 93% as singletons. Input material: blood. The receptors were sampled from a woman between 50 and 59 years old in good health.

This sequence joins TRBV9 and TRBJ2-7; D possibly uses TRBD1 or TRBD2 (6 bases each). The length of the CDR3 is 15 residues. V was trimmed by 0 bases and J by 0 bases, leaving 10 bases between them. The germline V gene has CDR1 SGDLS and CDR2 YYNGEE. This chain's CDR3 is CASSVGGANSYEQYF. Here the CDR3 DNA reads TGTGCCAGCAGCGTAGGGGGGGCAAACTCCTACGAGCAGTACTTC.

CDR3 coding DNA: TGTGCCAGCAGCTTTGTCGGGGTGGACATTCAGTACTTC. Its protein is CASSFVGVDIQYF. The chain is built from TRBV7-9 and TRBJ2-4; tentatively, D is TRBD2 (5 bases). The length of the CDR3 is 13 residues. The V gene lost 3 bases and the J gene lost 8 bases, with 11 bases spanning the gap. Germline lookup yields CDR1 SEHNR and CDR2 FQNEAQ (reference sequence).

The chain joins TRBV19 to TRBJ1-5; perhaps TRBD1 as D (5 bases). Germline CDR1 and CDR2: LNHDA and SQIVND (reference sequence). CDR3 size: 16 residues. Trimming shortened V by 5 bases and J by 0 bases, and 14 bases separated the two germline ends. This CDR3 reads CASSPGDSDSNQPQHF. CDR3 in DNA: TGTGCCAGTAGTCCCGGGGACTCAGATAGCAATCAGCCCCAGCATTTT.

The chain employs TRBV29-1 and TRBJ2-5; TRBD1 might be the D (5 bases). The V end was cut by 4 bases, the J end by 7 bases, with 13 bases between. This CDR3 comprises 12 residues. Germline V CDR1 and CDR2: SQVTM, ANQGSEA. CDR3 nucleotide sequence: TGCAGCGTTGGAATAGGGGTAACGACCCAGTACTTC. This gives the protein CSVGIGVTTQYF.

The chain joins TRBV3-1 (or the pseudogene TRBV3-2) to TRBJ2-7, with TRBD2 as a possible D gene (6 bases). Trimming removed 0 bases at V and 3 bases at J, with 9 bases between. CDR1 and CDR2 from the germline V gene are LGHDT and YNNKEL (reference sequence). This CDR3 is 14 amino acids long. The CDR3 sequence is CASSQEPGSYEQYF. The DNA of the CDR3 is TGTGCCAGCAGCCAAGAACCCGGGAGCTACGAGCAGTACTTC.

The chain employs TRBV3-1 (or the pseudogene TRBV3-2) and TRBJ1-4, with 7 bases aligning to TRBD1. In germline, CDR1 is LGHDT, CDR2 YNNKEL (reference sequence). The trim removed 0 bases at V and 7 bases at J, leaving 8 bases unmatched. This CDR3 contains 16 residues. In DNA form, the CDR3 reads TGTGCCAGCAGCCAAGAACCCGACAGGGCGAGTGAAAAACTGTTTTTT. This gives the protein CASSQEPDRASEKLFF.

V gene TRBV7-2 combines with J gene TRBJ1-4; D uncertain. Germline-derived CDR1 and CDR2 are SGHTA and FQGNSA. The CDR3 spans 14 residues. V shed 2 bases and J shed 8 bases, with 12 bases lying between them. The CDR3 DNA is TGTGCCAGCAGCTTATTAGGGTTCCGCGAAAAACTGTTTTTT. It codes for CASSLLGFREKLFF.

The rearrangement joins TRBV3-1 (or the pseudogene TRBV3-2) to TRBJ2-7; 9 positions match TRBD2. The CDR3 consists of 14 residues. After removal of 1 base from V and 2 bases from J, the junction contained 0 bases not matched to a gene. The germline V gene encodes CDR1 LGHDT and CDR2 YNNKEL (reference sequence). The CDR3 sequence: CASSQGGGAYEQYF. As DNA, the CDR3 is TGTGCCAGCAGCCAAGGCGGGGGGGCCTACGAGCAGTACTTC.

In this sample, this clone turned up once. The V gene is TRBV28, the J gene TRBJ1-1; D is unclear. The CDR3 spans 16 residues. The germline gives CDR1 MDHEN, CDR2 SYDVKM. Trimming pared 1 base from V and 4 bases from J, leaving 16 bases between. In DNA form, the CDR3 reads TGTGCCAGCAGTTTATTAGACGGAGGTTTTAGCACTGAAGCTTTCTTT. Translating it yields CASSLLDGGFSTEAFF.

This clone has just one count. This chain joins TRBV7-6 and TRBJ2-7, with 11 bases identical to TRBD1. Per the germline V gene, CDR1 is SGHVS and CDR2 is FNYEAQ. CDR3 length equals 17 residues. The V and J ends lost 5 bases and 2 bases, in that order; junction bases with no gene match: 11. CDR3 DNA sequence: TGTGCCAGCAGCCCCGGGACAGGGGGAATTTGGACCTACGAGCAGTACTTC. This encodes CASSPGTGGIWTYEQYF.

The CDR3 loop is CASSLRAADTQYF. CDR3 nucleotide sequence: TGTGCCAGCAGCTTACGAGCGGCAGATACGCAGTATTTT. The rearrangement joins TRBV7-2 to TRBJ2-3, with D possibly TRBD2 on 5 matching bases. V gave up 2 bases and J gave up 4 bases, with 7 bases separating them. In germline, CDR1 is SGHTA, CDR2 FQGNSA. This CDR3 is built from 13 residues.

This chain links TRBV9 with TRBJ1-2; unclear D gene. The V and J ends lost 4 bases and 13 bases respectively, with 14 bases between them. CDR3 length equals 11 residues. Per germline, CDR1 SGDLS and CDR2 YYNGEE. Here the CDR3 reads CASSPGPVLTF. The CDR3 DNA sequence: TGTGCCAGCAGCCCCGGACCGGTTCTCACCTTC.

V is TRBV9 and J is TRBJ1-4; D ambiguous. Germline V gene lookup returns CDR1 SGDLS and CDR2 YYNGEE. The CDR3 runs 15 residues. The V and J ends lost 0 bases and 7 bases respectively, with 13 bases between them. CDR3 DNA: TGTGCCAGCAGCGTAGCCGGGGATATAAGTGAAAAACTGTTTTTT. It specifies CASSVAGDISEKLFF.

CDR3 sequence reads: CASSFRSFSGNTIYF. The CDR3 DNA reads as TGTGCCAGCAGCTTTAGGTCTTTCTCTGGAAACACCATATATTTT. This chain connects TRBV5-6 to TRBJ1-3; unclear D gene. The germline V gene encodes CDR1 SGHDT and CDR2 YYEEEE. V was clipped by 2 bases and J by 0 bases, with 9 bases between them. The CDR3 has 15 residues. The complete variable domain, with remaining parts taken from reference TRBV5-6 and TRBJ1-3, reads DAGVTQSPTHLIKTRGQQVTLRCSPKSGHDTVSWYQQALGQGPQFIFQYYEEEERQRGNFPDRFSGHQFPNYSSELNVNALLLGDSALYLCASSFRSFSGNTIYFGEGSWLTVV.

V and J are TRBV5-8 and TRBJ1-5, with D hard to call. This CDR3 spans 13 amino acids. The V gene's germline CDR1 is SGHTS and CDR2 YDEGEE. Between the trimmed V and J ends, which lost 1 base and 4 bases, there was a span of 6 bases. The CDR3 loop reads CASSLLGNQPQHF. As DNA, the CDR3 is TGTGCCAGCAGCTTGTTGGGGAATCAGCCCCAGCATTTT.

V is TRBV29-1 and J is TRBJ1-2; weak D call: TRBD1 (5 bases). The CDR3 has 12 residues. Between the trimmed V and J ends, which lost 3 bases and 4 bases, there was a span of 9 bases. Germline loops: CDR1 SQVTM, CDR2 ANQGSEA. CDR3 sequence reads: CSVENQGYGYTF. CDR3 DNA: TGCAGCGTTGAGAATCAGGGCTATGGCTACACCTTC.

The J gene is TRBJ2-7, the V gene TRBV7-2; 7 positions agree with TRBD2. The germline V gene has CDR1 SGHTA and CDR2 FQGNSA. The CDR3 totals 15 residues. J gave up 2 bases and V 5 bases, and 9 bases lay outside the gene matches. CDR3 nucleotide sequence: TGTGCCAGCAGCGAAAACTGGGGGGGTGCCTACGAGCAGTACTTC. Translating it yields CASSENWGGAYEQYF.

This clone was counted a few times. The chain links TRBV29-1 to TRBJ2-7, with unresolved D. The V end lost 1 base, the J end lost 3 bases, and 22 bases lay between the germline ends. This CDR3 has 17 residues. Germline loops: CDR1 SQVTM, CDR2 ANQGSEA. The chain's CDR3 is CSVEAASRVTLRYEQYF. The CDR3, as DNA: TGCAGCGTTGAAGCGGCTTCTCGGGTCACTCTTCGCTACGAGCAGTACTTC.

V gene TRBV7-9 combines with J gene TRBJ2-2; TRBD1 agrees at 10 bases. The germline V gene has CDR1 SEHNR and CDR2 FQNEAQ (reference sequence). Trimming cost V 6 bases and J 4 bases; bases outside gene matches: 8. This CDR3 comprises 16 residues. The CDR3 DNA reads as TGTGCCAGCAGATCCGACAGGGGGCGGGTCACCGGGGAGCTGTTTTTT. It translates to CASRSDRGRVTGELFF.

The rearrangement links TRBV7-3 to TRBJ2-7; possibly TRBD2 for D (6 bases). The CDR3 runs 13 residues. The V end was cut by 5 bases, the J end by 4 bases, with 12 bases between. Germline lookup yields CDR1 SGHTA and CDR2 FQGTGA. The CDR3 DNA follows: TGTGCCAGCAGCCAAACGGGGGATTACGAGCAGTACTTC. This gives the protein CASSQTGDYEQYF.

This chain connects TRBV5-4 to TRBJ2-7; D may match TRBD1 or TRBD2 (6 bases each). Germline V gene lookup returns CDR1 SGHNT and CDR2 YYREEE (reference sequence). The CDR3 has 15 amino acids. V dropped 2 bases and J dropped 3 bases, with 15 bases sitting between them. The CDR3 loop is CASSLPGDSIYEQYF. The CDR3 DNA sequence: TGTGCCAGCAGCTTACCAGGGGACTCGATCTACGAGCAGTACTTC.

This chain connects TRBV27 to TRBJ2-4; D may match TRBD1 or TRBD2 (6 bases each). Between the trimmed V and J ends, which lost 3 bases and 2 bases, there was a span of 11 bases. CDR3 length equals 15 residues. In germline, CDR1 is MNHEY, CDR2 SMNVEV (reference sequence). CDR3 bases: TGTGCCAGCAGTTTGGGGGGCAATACCAAAAACATTCAGTACTTC. Its protein product is CASSLGGNTKNIQYF.

V and J are TRBV7-2 and TRBJ2-7; D is undetermined. Germline assignment: CDR1 SGHTA and CDR2 FQGNSA. Trimming shortened V by 7 bases and J by 0 bases, and 16 bases separated the two germline ends. This CDR3 contains 15 residues. This CDR3 is CASNTQFGLSYEQYF. Written as DNA, the CDR3 is TGTGCCAGCAACACGCAATTTGGCCTCTCCTACGAGCAGTACTTC.

J is TRBJ1-5 and V is TRBV19, with no clear D. Per germline, CDR1 LNHDA and CDR2 SQIVND (reference sequence). Trimming took 3 bases from V and 0 from J, leaving 12 bases between them. The CDR3 has 16 amino acids. Here the CDR3 DNA reads TGTGCCAGTAGTATGGGGAGGCAGCGTAGCAATCAGCCCCAGCATTTT. This sequence encodes CASSMGRQRSNQPQHF. Together with reference TRBV19 and TRBJ1-5, the CDR3 gives the full variable domain: DGGITQSPKYLFRKEGQNVTLSCEQNLNHDAMYWYRQDPGQGLRLIYYSQIVNDFQKGDIAEGYSVSREKKESFPLTVTSAQKNPTAFYLCASSMGRQRSNQPQHFGDGTRLSIL.

Only a few counts were recorded for this clone. The chain carries TRBV4-3 and TRBJ1-4; D ambiguous. CDR3 size: 17 residues. Germline V gene lookup returns CDR1 LGHNA and CDR2 YSLEER. V was shortened by 2 bases and J by 0 bases, with 13 bases between the two germline ends. The CDR3 spells CASSQTRPSATNEKLFF. The CDR3, as DNA: TGCGCCAGCAGCCAAACCCGACCCTCTGCAACTAATGAAAAACTGTTTTTT.

The V and J genes are TRBV9 and TRBJ2-1, with D hard to call. Germline lookup yields CDR1 SGDLS and CDR2 YYNGEE. The V and J ends lost 0 bases and 6 bases respectively, with 4 bases between them. The CDR3 has 12 amino acids. CDR3 loop: CASSVDLNEQFF. The CDR3 nucleotides read TGTGCCAGCAGCGTAGACCTCAATGAGCAGTTCTTC.

V gene TRBV9 combines with J gene TRBJ2-5; unclear D gene. CDR1 SGDLS and CDR2 YYNGEE come from the germline V gene. The ends were cut back, 3 bases at V and 4 bases at J, with 1 base in the middle. There are 10 residues in the CDR3. CDR3 coding DNA: TGTGCCAGCAGCGGAGAGACCCAGTACTTC. Its translation is CASSGETQYF.

The V and J genes are TRBV6-4 and TRBJ2-1; TRBD1 matches at 10 bases. The CDR3 loop spans 15 amino acids. Trimming took 0 bases from V and 8 from J; bases not matched to a gene: 4. Germline loops: CDR1 MRHNA, CDR2 SNTAGT. The CDR3 sequence is CASSDSGQGGYEQFF. CDR3 DNA sequence: TGTGCCAGCAGTGACTCTGGACAGGGGGGCTATGAGCAGTTCTTC.

This sequence joins TRBV6-5 and TRBJ2-3, with 7 bases that match TRBD2. Losses at the gene ends were 6 bases for V and 8 bases for J; bases not matched to a gene: 2. This CDR3 comprises 11 residues. Germline CDR1 and CDR2: MNHEY and SVGAGI. CDR3 residues: CASRVAGTQYF. The DNA of the CDR3 is TGTGCCAGCAGAGTAGCGGGTACGCAGTATTTT.

This chain connects TRBV7-2 to TRBJ2-1; 7 bases map to TRBD2. The CDR3 loop spans 13 amino acids. J lost 9 bases, V lost 1 base, and 3 bases had no gene match. Per germline, CDR1 SGHTA and CDR2 FQGNSA. The chain's CDR3 is CASSLGGGTEQFF. The CDR3 nucleotides are TGTGCCAGCAGCTTAGGGGGAGGGACTGAGCAGTTCTTC.